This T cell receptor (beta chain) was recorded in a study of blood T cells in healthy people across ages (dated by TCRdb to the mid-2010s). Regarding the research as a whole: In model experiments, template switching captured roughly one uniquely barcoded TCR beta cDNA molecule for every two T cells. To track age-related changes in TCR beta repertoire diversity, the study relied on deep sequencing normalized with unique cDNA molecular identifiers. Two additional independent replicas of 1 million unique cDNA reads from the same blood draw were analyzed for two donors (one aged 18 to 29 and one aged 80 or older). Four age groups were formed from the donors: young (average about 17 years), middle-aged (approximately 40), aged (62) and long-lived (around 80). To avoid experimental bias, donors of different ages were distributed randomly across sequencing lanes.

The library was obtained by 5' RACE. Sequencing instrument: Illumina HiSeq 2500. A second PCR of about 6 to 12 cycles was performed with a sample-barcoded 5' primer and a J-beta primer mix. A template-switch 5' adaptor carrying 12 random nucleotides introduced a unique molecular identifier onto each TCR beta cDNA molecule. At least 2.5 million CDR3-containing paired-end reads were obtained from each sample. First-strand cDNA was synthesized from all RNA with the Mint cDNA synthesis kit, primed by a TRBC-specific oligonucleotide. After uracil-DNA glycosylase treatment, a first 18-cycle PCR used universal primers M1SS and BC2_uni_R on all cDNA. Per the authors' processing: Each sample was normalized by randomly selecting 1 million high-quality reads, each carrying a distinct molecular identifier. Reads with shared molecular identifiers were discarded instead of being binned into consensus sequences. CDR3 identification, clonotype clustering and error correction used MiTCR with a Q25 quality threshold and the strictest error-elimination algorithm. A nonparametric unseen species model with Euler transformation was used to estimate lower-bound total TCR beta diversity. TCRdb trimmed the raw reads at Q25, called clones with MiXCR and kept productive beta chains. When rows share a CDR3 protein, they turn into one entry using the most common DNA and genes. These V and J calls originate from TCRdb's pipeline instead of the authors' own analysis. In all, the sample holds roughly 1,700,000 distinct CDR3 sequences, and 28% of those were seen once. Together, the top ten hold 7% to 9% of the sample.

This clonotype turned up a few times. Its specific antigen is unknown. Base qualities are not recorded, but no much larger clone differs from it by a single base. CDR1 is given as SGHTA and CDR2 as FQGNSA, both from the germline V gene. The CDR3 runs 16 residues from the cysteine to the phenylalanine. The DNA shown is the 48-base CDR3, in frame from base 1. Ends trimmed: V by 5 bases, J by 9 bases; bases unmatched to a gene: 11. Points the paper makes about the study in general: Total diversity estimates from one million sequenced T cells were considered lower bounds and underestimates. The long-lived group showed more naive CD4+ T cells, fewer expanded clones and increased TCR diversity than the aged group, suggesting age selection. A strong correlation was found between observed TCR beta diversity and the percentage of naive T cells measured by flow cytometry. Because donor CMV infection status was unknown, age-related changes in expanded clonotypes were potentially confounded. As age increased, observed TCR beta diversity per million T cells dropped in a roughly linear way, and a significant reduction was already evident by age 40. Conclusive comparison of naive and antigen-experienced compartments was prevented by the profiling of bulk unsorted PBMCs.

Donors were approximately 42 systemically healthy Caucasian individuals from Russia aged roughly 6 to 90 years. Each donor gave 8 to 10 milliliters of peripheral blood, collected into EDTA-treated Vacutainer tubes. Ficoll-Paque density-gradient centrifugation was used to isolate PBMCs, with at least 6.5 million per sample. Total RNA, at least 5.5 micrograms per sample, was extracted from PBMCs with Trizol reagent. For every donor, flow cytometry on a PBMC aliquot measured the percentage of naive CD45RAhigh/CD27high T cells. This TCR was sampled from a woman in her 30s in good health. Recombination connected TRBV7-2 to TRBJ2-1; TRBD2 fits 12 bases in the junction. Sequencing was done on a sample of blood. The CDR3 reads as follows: CASSPRRLAGEFEQFF. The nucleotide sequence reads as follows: TGTGCCAGCAGCCCGCGGCGACTAGCGGGAGAGTTTGAGCAGTTCTTC.